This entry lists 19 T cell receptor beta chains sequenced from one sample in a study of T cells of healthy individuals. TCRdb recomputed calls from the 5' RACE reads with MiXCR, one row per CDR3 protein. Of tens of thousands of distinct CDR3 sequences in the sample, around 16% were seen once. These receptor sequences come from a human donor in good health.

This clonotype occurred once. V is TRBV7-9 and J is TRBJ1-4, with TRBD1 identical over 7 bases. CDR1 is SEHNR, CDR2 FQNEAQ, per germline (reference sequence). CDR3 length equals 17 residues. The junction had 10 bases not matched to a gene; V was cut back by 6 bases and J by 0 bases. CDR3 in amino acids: CASRAGTADPTNEKLFF. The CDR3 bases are TGTGCCAGCAGGGCCGGGACAGCCGATCCAACTAATGAAAAACTGTTTTTT.

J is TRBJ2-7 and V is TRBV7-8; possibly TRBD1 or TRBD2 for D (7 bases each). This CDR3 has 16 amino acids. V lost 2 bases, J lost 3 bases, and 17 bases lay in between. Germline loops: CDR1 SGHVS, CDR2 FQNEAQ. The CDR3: CASSLMPGGGLYEQYF. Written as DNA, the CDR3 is TGTGCCAGCAGCTTAATGCCAGGGGGGGGGCTCTACGAGCAGTACTTC.

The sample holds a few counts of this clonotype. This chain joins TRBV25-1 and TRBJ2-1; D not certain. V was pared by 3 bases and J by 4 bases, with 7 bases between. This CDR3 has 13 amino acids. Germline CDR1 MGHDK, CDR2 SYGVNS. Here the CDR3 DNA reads TGTGCCAGCAGTGACTCGGTTTACAATGAGCAGTTCTTC. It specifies CASSDSVYNEQFF. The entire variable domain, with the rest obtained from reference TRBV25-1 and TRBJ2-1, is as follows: EADIYQTPRYLVIGTGKKITLECSQTMGHDKMYWYQQDPGMELHLIHYSYGVNSTEKGDLSSESTVSRIRTEHFPLTLESARPSHTSQYLCASSDSVYNEQFFGPGTRLTVL.

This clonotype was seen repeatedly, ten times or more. The CDR3 loop is CASSQSYRAAIAQETQYF. CDR3 sequence (DNA): TGCGCCAGCAGTCAATCTTACAGGGCAGCTATCGCTCAAGAGACCCAGTACTTC. The V gene is TRBV23-1, the J gene TRBJ2-5, with a weak D call TRBD1 (6 bases). TRBV23-1 is an ORF, with its function uncertain. The CDR3 extends over 18 amino acids. V was cut by 0 bases and J by 2 bases, with 19 bases left in between.

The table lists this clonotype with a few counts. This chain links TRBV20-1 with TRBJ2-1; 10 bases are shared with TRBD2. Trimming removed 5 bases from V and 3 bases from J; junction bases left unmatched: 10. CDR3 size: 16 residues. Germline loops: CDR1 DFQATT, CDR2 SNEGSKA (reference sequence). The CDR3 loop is CSAPSSQRGGYNEQFF. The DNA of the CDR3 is TGCAGTGCTCCATCCTCCCAGCGGGGGGGCTACAATGAGCAGTTCTTC.

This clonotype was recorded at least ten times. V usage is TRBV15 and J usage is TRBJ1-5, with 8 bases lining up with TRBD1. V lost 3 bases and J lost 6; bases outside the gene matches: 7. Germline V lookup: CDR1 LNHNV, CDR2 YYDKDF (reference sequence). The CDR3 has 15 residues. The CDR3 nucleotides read TGTGCCACCAGCAGCGACAGGGGACGGAGTCAGCCCCAGCATTTT. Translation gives CATSSDRGRSQPQHF.

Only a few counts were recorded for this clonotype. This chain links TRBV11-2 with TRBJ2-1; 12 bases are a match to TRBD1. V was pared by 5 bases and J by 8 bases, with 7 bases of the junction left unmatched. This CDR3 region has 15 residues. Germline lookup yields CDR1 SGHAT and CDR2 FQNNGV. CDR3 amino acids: CASSARDRGQHEQFF. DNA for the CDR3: TGTGCCAGCAGCGCTCGGGACAGGGGGCAGCATGAGCAGTTCTTC.

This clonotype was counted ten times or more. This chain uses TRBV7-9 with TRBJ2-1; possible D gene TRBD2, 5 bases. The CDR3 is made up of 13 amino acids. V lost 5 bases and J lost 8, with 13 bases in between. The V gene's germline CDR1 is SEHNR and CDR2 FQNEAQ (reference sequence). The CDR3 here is CASSLRGDDEQFF. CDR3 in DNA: TGTGCCAGCAGCCTTCGGGGTGACGATGAGCAGTTCTTC.

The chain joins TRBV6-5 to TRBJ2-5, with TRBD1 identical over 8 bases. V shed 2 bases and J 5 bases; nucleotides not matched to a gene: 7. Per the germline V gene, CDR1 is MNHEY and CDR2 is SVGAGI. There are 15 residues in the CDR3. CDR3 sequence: CASSYGRGLRETQYF. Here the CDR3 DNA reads TGTGCCAGCAGTTACGGCAGGGGGCTTAGGGAGACCCAGTACTTC.

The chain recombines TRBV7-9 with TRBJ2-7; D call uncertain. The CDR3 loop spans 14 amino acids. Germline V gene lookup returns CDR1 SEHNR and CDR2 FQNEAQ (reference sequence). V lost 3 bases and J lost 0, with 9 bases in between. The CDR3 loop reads CASSFVEISYEQYF. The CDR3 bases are TGTGCCAGCAGCTTCGTAGAAATCTCCTACGAGCAGTACTTC.

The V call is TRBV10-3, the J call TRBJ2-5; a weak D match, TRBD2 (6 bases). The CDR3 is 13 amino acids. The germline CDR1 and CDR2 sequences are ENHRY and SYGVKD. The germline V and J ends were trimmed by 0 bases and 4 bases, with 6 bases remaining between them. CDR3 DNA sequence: TGTGCCATCAGTGAGTCCGGGGGAGAGACCCAGTACTTC. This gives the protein CAISESGGETQYF.

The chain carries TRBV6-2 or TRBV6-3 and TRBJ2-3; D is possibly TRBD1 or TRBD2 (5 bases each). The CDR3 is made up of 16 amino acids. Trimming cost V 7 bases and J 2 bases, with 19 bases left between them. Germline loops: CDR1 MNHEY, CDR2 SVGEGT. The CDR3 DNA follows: TGTGCCAGCATCAACCTCAGTGGGGGAACCACAGATACGCAGTATTTT. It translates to CASINLSGGTTDTQYF.

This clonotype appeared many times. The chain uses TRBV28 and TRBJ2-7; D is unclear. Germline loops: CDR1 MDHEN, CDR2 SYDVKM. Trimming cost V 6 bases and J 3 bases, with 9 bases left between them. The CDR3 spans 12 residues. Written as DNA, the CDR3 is TGTGCCAGCAGCCCCCCATACTACGAGCAGTACTTC. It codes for CASSPPYYEQYF.

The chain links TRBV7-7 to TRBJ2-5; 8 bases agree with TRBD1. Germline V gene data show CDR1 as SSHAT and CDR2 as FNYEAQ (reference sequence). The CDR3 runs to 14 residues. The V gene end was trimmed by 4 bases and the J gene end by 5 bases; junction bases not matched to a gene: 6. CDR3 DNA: TGTGCCAGCAGCTCCGACAGGGGTCCGGAGACCCAGTACTTC. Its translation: CASSSDRGPETQYF.

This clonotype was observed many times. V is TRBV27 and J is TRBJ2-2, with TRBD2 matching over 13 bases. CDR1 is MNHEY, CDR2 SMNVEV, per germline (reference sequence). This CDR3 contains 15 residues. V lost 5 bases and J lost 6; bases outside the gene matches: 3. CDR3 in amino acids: CASSQLAGGPGELFF. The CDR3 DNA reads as TGTGCCAGCAGTCAACTAGCGGGAGGGCCCGGGGAGCTGTTTTTT.

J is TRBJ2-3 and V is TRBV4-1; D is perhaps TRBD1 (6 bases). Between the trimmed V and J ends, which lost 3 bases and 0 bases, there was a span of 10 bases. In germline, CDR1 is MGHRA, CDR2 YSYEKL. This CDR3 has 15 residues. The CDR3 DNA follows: TGCGCCAGCAGCCACTCCGGGACAAGCACAGATACGCAGTATTTT. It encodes CASSHSGTSTDTQYF.

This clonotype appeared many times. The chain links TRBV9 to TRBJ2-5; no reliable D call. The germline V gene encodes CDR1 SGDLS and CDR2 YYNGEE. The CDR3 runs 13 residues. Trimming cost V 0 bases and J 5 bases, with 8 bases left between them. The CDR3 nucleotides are TGTGCCAGCAGCGTAGATGGGGTGGAGACCCAGTACTTC. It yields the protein CASSVDGVETQYF.

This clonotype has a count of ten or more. DNA of the CDR3: TGTGCCAGCAGGTTAGCGGGGGGGCGTTACGAGCAGTACTTC. Its translation: CASRLAGGRYEQYF. The chain is built from TRBV28 and TRBJ2-7; 11 nucleotides match TRBD2. CDR1 and CDR2 from the germline V gene are MDHEN and SYDVKM. The CDR3 loop spans 14 amino acids. V lost 6 bases, J lost 4 bases, and 5 bases stayed unmatched.

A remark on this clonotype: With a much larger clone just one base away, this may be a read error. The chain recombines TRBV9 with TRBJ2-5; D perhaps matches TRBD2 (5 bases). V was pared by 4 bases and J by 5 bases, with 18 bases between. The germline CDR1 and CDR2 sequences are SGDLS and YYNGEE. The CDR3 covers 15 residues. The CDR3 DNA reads TGTGCCAGCAGCCCCTGGACTGCTGGCGGGGAGACCCAGTACTTC. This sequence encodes CASSPWTAGGETQYF.